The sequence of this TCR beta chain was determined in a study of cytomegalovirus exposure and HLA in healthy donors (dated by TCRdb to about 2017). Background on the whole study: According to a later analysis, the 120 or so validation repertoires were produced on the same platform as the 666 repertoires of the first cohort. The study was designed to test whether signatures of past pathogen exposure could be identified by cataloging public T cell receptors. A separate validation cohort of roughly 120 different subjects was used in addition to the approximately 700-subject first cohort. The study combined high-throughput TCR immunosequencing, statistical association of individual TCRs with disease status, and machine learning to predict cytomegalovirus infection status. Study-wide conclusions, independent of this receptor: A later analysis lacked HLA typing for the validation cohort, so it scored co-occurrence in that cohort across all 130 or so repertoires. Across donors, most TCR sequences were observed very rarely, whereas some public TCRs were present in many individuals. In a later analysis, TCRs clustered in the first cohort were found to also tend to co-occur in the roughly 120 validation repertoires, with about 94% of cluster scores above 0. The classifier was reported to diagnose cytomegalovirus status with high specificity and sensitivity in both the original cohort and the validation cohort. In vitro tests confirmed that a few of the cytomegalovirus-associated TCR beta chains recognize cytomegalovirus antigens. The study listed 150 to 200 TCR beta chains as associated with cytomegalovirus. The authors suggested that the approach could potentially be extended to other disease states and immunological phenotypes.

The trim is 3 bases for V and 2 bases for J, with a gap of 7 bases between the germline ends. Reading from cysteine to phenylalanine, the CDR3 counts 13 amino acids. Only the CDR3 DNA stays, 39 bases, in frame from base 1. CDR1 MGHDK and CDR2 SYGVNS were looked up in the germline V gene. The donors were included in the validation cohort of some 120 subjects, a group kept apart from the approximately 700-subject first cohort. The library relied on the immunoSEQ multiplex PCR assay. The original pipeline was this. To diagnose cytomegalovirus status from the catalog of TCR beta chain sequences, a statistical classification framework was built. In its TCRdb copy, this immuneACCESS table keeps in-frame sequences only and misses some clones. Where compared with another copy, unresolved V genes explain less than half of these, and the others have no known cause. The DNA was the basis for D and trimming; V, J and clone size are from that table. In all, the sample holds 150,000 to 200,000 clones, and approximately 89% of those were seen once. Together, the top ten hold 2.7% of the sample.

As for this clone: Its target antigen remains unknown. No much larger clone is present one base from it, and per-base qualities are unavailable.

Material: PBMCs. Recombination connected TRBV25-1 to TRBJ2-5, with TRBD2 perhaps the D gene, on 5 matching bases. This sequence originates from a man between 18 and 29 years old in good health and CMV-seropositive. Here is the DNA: TGTGCCAGCAGTGACGGGATTCAAGAGACCCAGTACTTC. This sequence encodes CASSDGIQETQYF.